This T cell receptor (beta chain) originates from a study of cytomegalovirus exposure and HLA in healthy donors. This PCR relied on a set of 60 Vbeta primers and 13 Jbeta primers. TCRdb's table, derived via immunoSEQ multiplex PCR, lists solely in-frame clones and lacks some. Found here are 200,000 to 250,000 clones, less than 85% of them singletons; the top ten hold approximately 0.22%. Study-level points and caveats: In vitro, three CMV-associated chains proved specific for CMV antigens. The authors later linked a missense DCLRE1C variant to TCR beta V- and J-gene trimming. Later work found most CMV-associated TCR beta chains apparently HLA-restricted.

This clone was seen only a few times. Antigen: not known. Germline CDR1 MGHDK, CDR2 SYGVNS. V shed 3 bases and J 6 bases; nucleotides not matched to a gene: 10. The CDR3 is 16 amino acids. V gene TRBV25-1 combines with J gene TRBJ2-3; 9 nucleotides line up with TRBD2. Sequenced input: PBMCs. The receptor's source is a girl aged 2-15 years in good health and CMV-seronegative. The CDR3 region is CASSDASGDSMDTQYF. In nucleotides, the CDR3 is TGTGCCAGCAGTGACGCTAGCGGGGACTCCATGGATACGCAGTATTTT.